One sample yielded the 31 T cell receptor beta chains listed below, sequenced in a study of graft-versus-host responses after intestinal transplantation. This table comes from immunoSEQ multiplex PCR, and its TCRdb copy is limited to in-frame clones, with some not included. The top ten hold around 5.7% of the sample, which has around 14,000 clones, around a third seen once. The sequencing here drew on alloreactive CD4+ T cells from a mixed lymphocyte reaction culture, taken before intestinal transplant. Subset given: CFSE-low proliferating T cells sorted from roughly six-day pre-transplant mixed lymphocyte reaction (GvH or HvG direction). The receptors were gathered from a human patient who received an intestinal transplant.

V usage is TRBV25-1 and J usage is TRBJ2-7; unclear D gene. Germline values: CDR1 MGHDK, CDR2 SYGVNS. Trimming left V 1 base short and J 8 bases short, with 9 bases between. CDR3 size: 12 residues. The CDR3 sequence is CASSESLDQQYF. The DNA for the CDR3 is TGTGCCAGCAGTGAATCCCTTGACCAGCAGTACTTC.

This chain connects TRBV15 to TRBJ2-1; 8 bases agree with TRBD1. This CDR3 has 18 residues. V shed 4 bases, J shed 10 bases, and the junction held 21 bases outside the gene matches. Germline V lookup: CDR1 LNHNV, CDR2 YYDKDF (reference sequence). CDR3 residues: CATSKRSTGVVGLREQFF. The CDR3, as DNA: TGTGCCACCAGCAAGCGCTCGACAGGGGTAGTAGGTCTGAGGGAGCAGTTCTTC.

V gene TRBV5-1 combines with J gene TRBJ2-1; 8 bases are shared with TRBD2. Germline V CDR1 and CDR2: SGHRS, YFSETQ. The CDR3 runs to 16 residues. The V segment lost 0 bases and the J segment 4 bases; nucleotides outside the gene matches: 6. CDR3 nucleotides: TGCGCCAGCAGCTTGGCCGGGACTAGTCCTTACAATGAGCAGTTCTTC. Its translation: CASSLAGTSPYNEQFF.

Concerning this clone itself: One base away lies a much larger clone, so this may be a sequencing read error. The V call is TRBV4-1, the J call TRBJ2-7; 10 nucleotides agree with TRBD2. V trimming: 10 bases; J trimming: 3 bases; junction bases outside the gene matches: 9. The CDR3 length is 14 residues. Germline-derived CDR1 and CDR2 are MGHRA and YSYEKL. CDR3 protein: CATPGLAPFYEQYF. The CDR3 nucleotides read TGCGCCACTCCGGGACTAGCGCCTTTCTACGAGCAGTACTTC.

This clone was recorded a few times. V is TRBV27 and J is TRBJ1-2; 8 bases map to TRBD1. V was pared by 5 bases and J by 4 bases, with 6 bases of the junction left unmatched. CDR3 size: 14 residues. Looked up from germline, CDR1 is MNHEY and CDR2 is SMNVEV (reference sequence). The CDR3, as DNA: TGTGCCAGCAGTGTACAACAGGGGGTCTATGGCTACACCTTC. Translation: CASSVQQGVYGYTF.

Only a few counts were recorded for this clone. The rearrangement joins TRBV6-1 to TRBJ1-1; D is unresolved. The CDR3 has 14 amino acids. CDR1 MNHNS and CDR2 SASEGT come from the germline V gene. Trimming took 10 bases from V and 5 from J, leaving 20 bases between them. The CDR3 DNA is TGTGCCATTCTTTGGGCCTCGGTCCCAACTGAAGCTTTCTTT. It yields the protein CAILWASVPTEAFF.

This clone was picked up a small number of times. The gene calls are TRBV2 and TRBJ2-3; TRBD1 matches 9 bases. The trim removed 7 bases at V and 1 base at J, leaving 3 bases unmatched. There are 14 residues in the CDR3. Germline V gene sequence: CDR1 SNHLY, CDR2 FYNNEI. The CDR3 is CASTRDRGTDTQYF. DNA of the CDR3: TGTGCCAGCACGAGGGACAGGGGCACAGATACGCAGTATTTT.

V is TRBV27 and J is TRBJ2-3; D uncertain. Germline CDR1 MNHEY, CDR2 SMNVEV (reference sequence). V was trimmed by 4 bases and J by 5 bases, leaving 13 bases between them. CDR3 length equals 14 residues. The CDR3 DNA sequence: TGTGCCAGCAGTTGGTCTAGGATCCTAGATACGCAGTATTTT. It yields the protein CASSWSRILDTQYF.

The V call is TRBV28, the J call TRBJ2-5; TRBD1 aligns across 9 bases. The CDR3 is made up of 15 amino acids. The germline V gene has CDR1 MDHEN and CDR2 SYDVKM. The V segment lost 4 bases and the J segment 2 bases; nucleotides outside the gene matches: 5. This chain's CDR3 is CASSSPGQGQETQYF. The CDR3, as DNA: TGTGCCAGCAGTTCTCCGGGACAGGGACAAGAGACCCAGTACTTC.

The J gene is TRBJ2-1, the V gene TRBV18, with D perhaps matching TRBD1 (8 bases). Trimming took 6 bases from V and 3 from J, leaving 21 bases between them. The CDR3 consists of 17 residues. The germline V gene encodes CDR1 KGHSH and CDR2 LQKENI. The CDR3 sequence: CASSDQGAGVGYNEQFF. The CDR3 nucleotides are TGTGCCAGCTCCGACCAGGGGGCGGGAGTAGGCTACAATGAGCAGTTCTTC.

This clone was seen only a few times. The V and J genes are TRBV6-5 and TRBJ1-2; 8 bases match TRBD1. The ends lost 4 bases at V and 8 bases at J; junction bases unmatched: 3. The germline V gene has CDR1 MNHEY and CDR2 SVGAGI. The CDR3 extends over 12 amino acids. CDR3 protein: CASSWGQVGYTF. CDR3 sequence (DNA): TGTGCCAGCAGTTGGGGACAGGTGGGCTACACCTTC.

This clone has only a few counts. The CDR3 region is CASTASGSLNEQFF. In DNA, the CDR3 is TGCGCCAGCACCGCCAGCGGGAGCCTCAATGAGCAGTTCTTC. The rearrangement uses TRBV5-1 and TRBJ2-1; 8 positions match TRBD2. Germline CDR1 and CDR2: SGHRS and YFSETQ. Unmatched junction bases numbered 8, after V lost 6 bases and J lost 6 bases. This CDR3 comprises 14 residues.

This clone was observed a handful of times. The chain uses TRBV19 and TRBJ1-4, with 7 bases matching TRBD1. The length of the CDR3 is 14 residues. Germline CDR1 and CDR2: LNHDA and SQIVND (reference sequence). The junction had 2 bases not matched to a gene; V was cut back by 5 bases and J by 2 bases. CDR3: CASSRGGTNEKLFF. In nucleotides, the CDR3 is TGTGCCAGTAGTCGAGGGGGCACTAATGAAAAACTGTTTTTT.

This clone was detected once. The chain carries TRBV30 and TRBJ2-7; 7 bases are shared with TRBD1. The CDR3 spans 15 residues. Germline trimming cut 2 bases from V and 3 bases from J; bases unmatched to any gene: 10. CDR1 is GTSNPN and CDR2 is SVGIG in the germline V gene (reference sequence). CDR3 coding DNA: TGTGCCTGGAGTACATCCGGACAGGTAGTCTACGAGCAGTACTTC. Residues: CAWSTSGQVVYEQYF.

The chain carries TRBV2 and TRBJ2-1; 7 nucleotides agree with TRBD1. CDR3 length: 13 residues. Germline trimming cut 4 bases from V and 4 bases from J; bases unmatched to any gene: 1. Germline V gene lookup returns CDR1 SNHLY and CDR2 FYNNEI. The CDR3 bases are TGTGCCAGCAGTGCGGGACAGTACAATGAGCAGTTCTTC. Amino acids: CASSAGQYNEQFF. Combining the CDR3 with reference TRBV2 and TRBJ2-1 gives the whole variable domain EPEVTQTPSHQVTQMGQEVILRCVPISNHLYFYWYRQILGQKVEFLVSFYNNEISEKSEIFDDQFSVERPDGSNFTLKIRSTKLEDSAMYFCASSAGQYNEQFFGPGTRLTVL.

The rearrangement joins TRBV4-2 to TRBJ2-3, with 7 bases fitting TRBD1. The CDR3 sequence is 16 residues long. V was pared by 4 bases and J by 2 bases, with 9 bases of the junction left unmatched. Germline CDR1 reads LGHNA; CDR2 reads YNFKEQ. CDR3 protein: CASSPGQRGITDTQYF. In DNA form, the CDR3 reads TGTGCCAGCAGCCCGGGACAGAGGGGGATCACAGATACGCAGTATTTT.

The chain combines TRBV21-1 with TRBJ1-4. TRBV21-1 is tagged as a pseudogene. The CDR3 has 18 amino acids. CDR3 DNA sequence: TGTGCCAGCAGCAAAGGGTATGGGGGGGGACGGACTAATGAAAAACTGTTTTTT. Translation: CASSKGYGGGRTNEKLFF.

The V gene is TRBV6-1, the J gene TRBJ1-1; D gene ambiguous. The germline V gene encodes CDR1 MNHNS and CDR2 SASEGT. The CDR3 contains 14 residues. Trimming removed 0 bases from V and 7 bases from J, with 12 bases in between. The CDR3 DNA sequence: TGTGCCAGCAGTGAAGCCCCTAACAGATATGAAGCTTTCTTT. Residues: CASSEAPNRYEAFF.

The V and J genes are TRBV5-1 and TRBJ2-1; the D is unclear. Germline-derived CDR1 and CDR2 are SGHRS and YFSETQ. With 7 bases removed from V and 0 bases from J, the gap between germline ends came to 14 bases. The CDR3 is 15 residues long. The CDR3 protein is CASSFDFPSYNEQFF. The CDR3 region has the DNA TGCGCCAGCTCCTTCGACTTCCCCTCCTACAATGAGCAGTTCTTC. The full variable domain, in which reference TRBV5-1 and TRBJ2-1 provide the parts outside the CDR3, is KAGVTQTPRYLIKTRGQQVTLSCSPISGHRSVSWYQQTPGQGLQFLFEYFSETQRNKGNFPGRFSGRQFSNSRSEMNVSTLELGDSALYLCASSFDFPSYNEQFFGPGTRLTVL.

V is TRBV2 and J is TRBJ2-1, with 9 bases that match TRBD2. The CDR3 contains 15 residues. After removal of 4 bases from V and 9 bases from J, the junction contained 10 bases not matched to a gene. Germline V lookup: CDR1 SNHLY, CDR2 FYNNEI. CDR3 sequence (DNA): TGTGCCAGCAGTGTGGAACTAGCGGGCTCCAGTGAGCAGTTCTTC. This gives the protein CASSVELAGSSEQFF.

This clone was seen only a few times. This chain joins TRBV20-1 and TRBJ2-5, with unresolved D. Trimming shortened V by 5 bases and J by 5 bases, and 6 bases separated the two germline ends. This CDR3 region has 10 residues. The germline V gene has CDR1 DFQATT and CDR2 SNEGSKA (reference sequence). CDR3 in amino acids: CSAYIETQYF. The CDR3, as DNA: TGCAGTGCTTATATCGAGACCCAGTACTTC.

Here the CDR3 DNA reads TGCGCCAGCAGCTTGATGGTGGAATCTGGACAGTTCTTC. Translating it yields CASSLMVESGQFF. This sequence joins TRBV5-1 and TRBJ2-1; no clear D. V lost 1 base and J 13 bases, leaving 15 bases between the germline ends. The CDR3 runs to 13 residues. The germline CDR1 and CDR2 sequences are SGHRS and YFSETQ.

The chain has TRBV27 and TRBJ2-1; possibly TRBD2 for D (6 bases). V was pared by 6 bases and J by 6 bases, with 12 bases between. This CDR3 spans 13 amino acids. The germline V gene encodes CDR1 MNHEY and CDR2 SMNVEV (reference sequence). The CDR3 DNA reads as TGTGCCAGCAGCCGTAGGGGAGGCAATGAGCAGTTCTTC. Translation: CASSRRGGNEQFF.

This clone was seen a handful of times. The V gene is TRBV5-4, the J gene TRBJ2-5; 11 bases are shared with TRBD1. Germline CDR1 reads SGHNT; CDR2 reads YYREEE (reference sequence). V gave up 2 bases and J gave up 4 bases; unmatched junction bases: 7. The CDR3 totals 16 residues. The CDR3 nucleotides read TGTGCCAGCAGCTTAGCCCGGACAGGGGGCGCAGAGACCCAGTACTTC. Its translation: CASSLARTGGAETQYF.

This chain uses TRBV7-3 with TRBJ2-3; D may match TRBD1 or TRBD2 (5 bases each). The CDR3 contains 14 residues. Trimming took 0 bases from V and 4 from J, leaving 8 bases between them. The V gene's germline CDR1 is SGHTA and CDR2 FQGTGA. The CDR3 sequence: CASSLTLGADTQYF. Here the CDR3 DNA reads TGTGCCAGCAGCTTAACGTTGGGGGCAGATACGCAGTATTTT.

The V call is TRBV10-3, the J call TRBJ1-1; D gene ambiguous. Between the trimmed V and J ends, which lost 10 bases and 0 bases, there was a span of 12 bases. The CDR3 is 13 residues long. CDR1 is ENHRY and CDR2 is SYGVKD in the germline V gene. CDR3 region: CANSRELNTEAFF. DNA of the CDR3: TGTGCCAATTCCCGGGAATTGAACACTGAAGCTTTCTTT.

In its sample, this clone was seen a few times. The rearrangement uses TRBV7-3 and TRBJ1-2, with 8 bases aligning to TRBD1. Germline CDR1 is SGHTA and CDR2 is FQGTGA. V was clipped by 5 bases and J by 4 bases; unmatched bases: 6. The length of the CDR3 is 14 residues. This chain's CDR3 is CASSEDRVAYGYTF. The CDR3 nucleotides read TGTGCCAGCAGCGAGGACAGGGTAGCCTATGGCTACACCTTC. Variable domain in full (rest from reference TRBV7-3 and TRBJ1-2): GAGVSQTPSNKVTEKGKYVELRCDPISGHTALYWYRQSLGQGPEFLIYFQGTGAADDSGLPNDRFFAVRPEGSVSTLKIQRTERGDSAVYLCASSEDRVAYGYTFGSGTRLTVV.

The chain carries TRBV5-4 and TRBJ1-4, with D perhaps TRBD1 (5 bases). The germline V gene encodes CDR1 SGHNT and CDR2 YYREEE (reference sequence). The CDR3 extends over 16 amino acids. V was trimmed by 0 bases and J by 6 bases, leaving 15 bases between them. This chain's CDR3 is CASSLGIWGDDEKLFF. Written as DNA, the CDR3 is TGTGCCAGCAGCTTGGGAATTTGGGGGGATGATGAAAAACTGTTTTTT.

This clone is categorized as medium-sized. V and J are TRBV28 and TRBJ2-7; 7 bases agree with TRBD1. CDR1 is MDHEN and CDR2 is SYDVKM in the germline V gene. V lost 2 bases, J lost 9 bases, and 4 bases stayed unmatched. The length of the CDR3 is 12 residues. CDR3 in DNA: TGTGCCAGCAGTTTAAGGGGGCTGACGCAGTACTTC. Its translation: CASSLRGLTQYF.

This rearrangement joins TRBV5-6 to TRBJ1-1; no clear D. V was trimmed by 4 bases and J by 3 bases, leaving 10 bases between them. This CDR3 is 13 amino acids long. Looked up from germline, CDR1 is SGHDT and CDR2 is YYEEEE. CDR3 bases: TGTGCCAGCAGCCTCACCCCGGACACTGAAGCTTTCTTT. This codes for CASSLTPDTEAFF.

This rearrangement joins TRBV7-7 to TRBJ2-1; no clear D. The CDR3 consists of 15 residues. Between the trimmed V and J ends, which lost 5 bases and 2 bases, there was a span of 13 bases. Germline CDR1 is SSHAT and CDR2 is FNYEAQ (reference sequence). The CDR3 DNA sequence: TGTGCCAGCAGCCCCTTGGTGGCTGCCTACAATGAGCAGTTCTTC. It specifies CASSPLVAAYNEQFF.